Below, one TCR beta chain is given with its context. What antigen it recognizes has not been identified. No base quality information exists; no much larger clone differs at one position. Using the deep immunoSEQ assay, multiplex PCR amplified TCR CDR3 regions from genomic DNA. Genomic DNA extracted from each cell subset was distributed evenly over all wells of several immunoSEQ 96-well plates, and each plate served as one replicate. Each replicate PCR for sorted subsets received about 180 ng genomic DNA, equal to tens of thousands of T cell genomes. The purified libraries were quantified using a Qubit 3.0 fluorometer, sized with a Bioanalyzer 2100, and then quantified again using the KAPA Library Quantification kit. Each immunoSEQ 96-well plate was sequenced on its own single-read 150-cycle Illumina NextSeq 550 flow cell. Regarding the original processing steps: Because the immunoSEQ output held only junctional sequences and lacked quality scores, the filtering could not match the filtering applied to full-length reads. Sequences were annotated with PyIR, a Python wrapper for IgBLAST v1.9, using IMGT germline references to assign V/J genes and CDR3. Any read was removed if the V/J assignment was weak (E-value above 1e-6), the CDR3 was missing, or the read contained stop codons, out-of-frame junctions, or ambiguous translated residues. V3J clonotypes were defined by identical inferred V gene, J gene, and CDR3 amino acid sequence. Percentage overlap between repertoires was computed as shared unique clonotypes divided by the size of the smaller repertoire. RTK rarefaction, the Chao1 estimator, and Recon v2.1 estimates of unobserved clonotypes were used to assess repertoire richness. Generation probabilities for all TCRbeta clonotypes obtained by the gDNA method from a handful of donors were computed using OLGA. TCRdb mirrors the immuneACCESS table, restricted to in-frame sequences. Some clones are absent from its copies; in checked studies, under half trace to an unresolved V gene, and the reason for the others is unknown. V and J calls and clone size are as listed in that table; D and trimming were resolved from the DNA. Across this sample there are under 1,900,000 clones, with roughly 98.5% seen only once. The ten largest clones represent under 0.45% of the sample.

Healthy HIV-negative adults with no recently reported acute infections or vaccinations were included as donors. Every donor was a Caucasian adult living in Nashville, Tennessee, USA. CD4+ T cells were enriched through magnetic negative selection, after which naive cells were positively selected on CD45RA and the remaining negative fraction served as the memory subset. Blood was obtained by leukapheresis, after which PBMCs were separated by Ficoll-Histopaque density gradient centrifugation and cryopreserved in liquid nitrogen vapor phase. Analytical flow cytometry was used to check the purity and quantity of each magnetically sorted T cell population. Each sorted fraction had its genomic DNA isolated and then quantified by UV absorbance on a Nanodrop 2000c. The data originate from a study of shared clonotypes between healthy human individuals (dated by TCRdb to the early 2020s). Regarding the research as a whole: Two women and a few men aged 18 to 49 years were included in the cohort. Different laboratories and diverse techniques were used to prepare libraries and sequence TCR repertoires, to increase sequencing depth and limit assay-specific biases. Per donor, three plates each were used for CD4 naive and CD4 memory, two for CD8 naive, and one for CD8 memory. Blood TCR repertoires of five healthy adults were deeply sequenced to estimate repertoire size and the extent of clonotype sharing between individuals. Between about 0.8 and 9 billion PBMCs per donor were obtained by leukapheresis.

Summary of the overall study and its limitations: Based on pairwise subsampling, the degree of clonotype sharing among donors was expected to be affected by sequencing depth. Around 5.4% of naive CD4, 3% to 4% of naive CD8, about 2.5% of memory CD4, and 0.35% to 0.4% of memory CD8 clonotypes were shared across several donors. Only blood was sampled, and tissue TCR repertoires likely differ from those in blood. Because the study included only a small number of donors, the genetic and exposure-history diversity represented was limited. Rarefaction of sorted-subset datasets indicated incomplete sequencing despite the large sequencing depth. Estimated clonotype richness was generally larger for naive than for memory subsets. Compared with non-shared clonotypes, the clonotypes found in all four sorted-subset donors had higher generation probabilities.

According to the germline V gene, CDR1 reads SQVTM and CDR2 reads ANQGSEA. The CDR3 has 16 amino acids, counting the end cysteine and phenylalanine. The retained sequence is limited to the CDR3, 48 bases, with the frame set at the first base. Germline trimming amounts to 2 bases on V and 5 bases on J, with 14 as the count of junction bases outside the gene matches. The receptor was derived from a man aged 25 to 40 in good health. Sequencing was carried out using naive CD4+ T cells sorted from blood. In light of the paper, this sample's cell subset or site label describes: CD45RA+ positively selected. The rearranged segments are TRBV29-1 and TRBJ2-7; TRBD1 agrees with 8 junctional bases. The DNA is as follows: TGCAGCGTTGAATTCCGCTCCTGGCAGGGGGCCCACGAGCAGTACTTC. This gives the protein CSVEFRSWQGAHEQYF.